These T cell receptor beta chains were read from a single sample in a study of response to subunit inactivated influenza vaccine. TCRdb independently ran MiXCR on the RT-PCR reads; one entry per CDR3 protein. The repertoire holds hundreds of thousands of distinct CDR3 sequences, with roughly 8.2% as singletons. Here the sequenced sample was PBMCs from blood, taken 23 to 25 months after vaccination. The origin of the receptors is a man in his fifties or sixties who received an inactivated influenza vaccine. The CDR3 runs from the conserved cysteine through the conserved F or W. Fields, in order: V gene, clone size, D gene, J gene, CDR3 DNA, CDR3 protein. The D gene is left open where the match is weak. A row's size may be missing; if present it is once, few, many or a size class.

v_call: TRBV4-3; clone_size: -; d_call: TRBD1; j_call: TRBJ1-4; cdr3_nt: TGCGCCAGCAGCCAGGGGGACAGGGGGCAAAGAGAAAAACTGTTTTTT; cdr3_aa: CASSQGDRGQREKLFF
v_call: TRBV5-1; clone_size: many; d_call: TRBD2; j_call: TRBJ2-3; cdr3_nt: TGCGCCAGCTTTGAAGGCGGGGGGACAGATACGCAGTATTTT; cdr3_aa: CASFEGGGTDTQYF
v_call: TRBV5-1; clone_size: few; d_call: -; j_call: TRBJ1-3; cdr3_nt: TGCGCCAGCAGCTTGGGCCCGGGTCTCTCCGCTGGAAACACCATATATTTT; cdr3_aa: CASSLGPGLSAGNTIYF
v_call: TRBV20-1; clone_size: -; d_call: TRBD1; j_call: TRBJ2-7; cdr3_nt: TGCAGTGCTGAGAGTACAGGGGGCGTTTTCAGCTACGAGCAGTACTTC; cdr3_aa: CSAESTGGVFSYEQYF
v_call: TRBV6-2/TRBV6-3; clone_size: few; d_call: TRBD1; j_call: TRBJ1-2; cdr3_nt: TGTGCCAGCACCCGGACAGGACATGGCTACACCTTC; cdr3_aa: CASTRTGHGYTF
v_call: TRBV9; clone_size: many; d_call: -; j_call: TRBJ2-7; cdr3_nt: TGTGCCAGCAGCGTAGGAGGCAACGAGCAGTACTTC; cdr3_aa: CASSVGGNEQYF
v_call: TRBV7-2; clone_size: few; d_call: -; j_call: TRBJ2-7; cdr3_nt: TGTGCCAGCAGTCCCGGGCCCCGGGCGGCGCAGTACTTC; cdr3_aa: CASSPGPRAAQYF
v_call: TRBV28; clone_size: -; d_call: -; j_call: TRBJ2-7; cdr3_nt: TGTGCCAGCAGCCCATCGGACAGAGACGAGCAGTACTTC; cdr3_aa: CASSPSDRDEQYF
v_call: TRBV2; clone_size: many; d_call: -; j_call: TRBJ1-1; cdr3_nt: TGTGCCAGTCAAGACAGCACCTTT; cdr3_aa: CASQDSTF
v_call: TRBV11-2; clone_size: many; d_call: -; j_call: TRBJ2-1; cdr3_nt: TGTGCCAGCAGCTTAGAAGTGGTCGATGAGCAGTTCTTC; cdr3_aa: CASSLEVVDEQFF
v_call: TRBV10-1; clone_size: many; d_call: -; j_call: TRBJ2-3; cdr3_nt: TGCGCCAGCAGTGAGAACCCAGGGAGATCAGATACGCAGTATTTT; cdr3_aa: CASSENPGRSDTQYF
v_call: TRBV12-3/TRBV12-4; clone_size: -; d_call: -; j_call: TRBJ2-1; cdr3_nt: TGTGCCAGCAGCATCCTCGTCCCCGGGGCCGAGCAGTTCTTC; cdr3_aa: CASSILVPGAEQFF
v_call: TRBV7-9; clone_size: -; d_call: -; j_call: TRBJ2-5; cdr3_nt: TGTGCCAGCAGCTTACCTGAGGACAGACAAGAGACCCAGTACTTC; cdr3_aa: CASSLPEDRQETQYF
v_call: TRBV7-6; clone_size: many; d_call: TRBD2; j_call: TRBJ2-2; cdr3_nt: TGTGCCAGCAGCTTGTTTACCACCGGGGGGGGATCCTCTTACACCGGGGAGCTGTTTTTT; cdr3_aa: CASSLFTTGGGSSYTGELFF
v_call: TRBV12-3/TRBV12-4; clone_size: many; d_call: -; j_call: TRBJ2-2; cdr3_nt: TGTGCCAGCAGAACTAGAAACACCGGGGAGCTGTTTTTT; cdr3_aa: CASRTRNTGELFF
v_call: TRBV7-6; clone_size: many; d_call: TRBD1; j_call: TRBJ2-7; cdr3_nt: TGTGCCAGCAGCCGTACCGGGACAGCCTACGAGCAGTACTTC; cdr3_aa: CASSRTGTAYEQYF
v_call: TRBV6-2/TRBV6-3; clone_size: few; d_call: -; j_call: TRBJ1-5; cdr3_nt: TGTGCCAGCAGTTACGGATATCGCCCCCAGCATTTT; cdr3_aa: CASSYGYRPQHF
v_call: TRBV6-5; clone_size: many; d_call: -; j_call: TRBJ1-3; cdr3_nt: TGTGCCAGCAGTTCCCAGAGCTCTGGAAACACCATATATTTT; cdr3_aa: CASSSQSSGNTIYF
v_call: TRBV7-2; clone_size: few; d_call: -; j_call: TRBJ2-7; cdr3_nt: TGTGCCAGCAGCTTAGGCCTTAAATACGAGCAGTACTTC; cdr3_aa: CASSLGLKYEQYF
v_call: TRBV7-2; clone_size: -; d_call: -; j_call: TRBJ2-7; cdr3_nt: TGTGCCAGCAGCTTAACCTTCGAGGGAACCTACGAGCAGTACTTC; cdr3_aa: CASSLTFEGTYEQYF
v_call: TRBV12-3/TRBV12-4; clone_size: many; d_call: TRBD1; j_call: TRBJ1-2; cdr3_nt: TGTGCCAGCAGTGACAGGGGTGTAGGCTATGGCTACACCTTC; cdr3_aa: CASSDRGVGYGYTF
v_call: TRBV4-3; clone_size: few; d_call: TRBD2; j_call: TRBJ2-1; cdr3_nt: TGCGCCAGCAGCGGGAGCGTTAGCGGGAGGTACAATGAGCAGTTCTTC; cdr3_aa: CASSGSVSGRYNEQFF
v_call: TRBV11-2; clone_size: -; d_call: TRBD2; j_call: TRBJ2-3; cdr3_nt: TGTGCCAGCAGAAAAAGGGGAGCGGGAGCGTTCCCAGATACGCAGTATTTT; cdr3_aa: CASRKRGAGAFPDTQYF
v_call: TRBV18; clone_size: few; d_call: TRBD1; j_call: TRBJ2-1; cdr3_nt: TGTGCCAGCGCCGCAGGGGGACCACCCATAAATGAGCAGTTCTTC; cdr3_aa: CASAAGGPPINEQFF
v_call: TRBV7-9; clone_size: many; d_call: -; j_call: TRBJ1-1; cdr3_nt: TGCGCCAGCAGCTTCGAGGGGAACACTGAAGCTTTCTTT; cdr3_aa: CASSFEGNTEAFF
v_call: TRBV27; clone_size: -; d_call: -; j_call: TRBJ2-1; cdr3_nt: TGTGCCAGCAGTTTTTCGGGGGCCCATGAGCAGTTCTTC; cdr3_aa: CASSFSGAHEQFF
v_call: TRBV29-1; clone_size: many; d_call: TRBD1; j_call: TRBJ1-2; cdr3_nt: TGCAGCGCTAGGGACAGGGTAAACTATGGCTACACCTTC; cdr3_aa: CSARDRVNYGYTF
v_call: TRBV4-2; clone_size: -; d_call: TRBD2; j_call: TRBJ2-3; cdr3_nt: TGTGCCAGCAGCGAGGGACTAGCGGGGGCCCCTAGCACAGATACGCAGTATTTT; cdr3_aa: CASSEGLAGAPSTDTQYF
v_call: TRBV11-1; clone_size: few; d_call: TRBD1; j_call: TRBJ2-2; cdr3_nt: TGTGCCAGCAGCTCACAGGGGTTCACCGGGGAGCTGTTTTTT; cdr3_aa: CASSSQGFTGELFF
v_call: TRBV2; clone_size: few; d_call: -; j_call: TRBJ1-4; cdr3_nt: TGTGCCAGCATACCGGGACAAACTCTTTTGGTTGGTGAAAAACTGTTTTTT; cdr3_aa: CASIPGQTLLVGEKLFF
v_call: TRBV18; clone_size: few; d_call: -; j_call: TRBJ2-5; cdr3_nt: TGTGCCAGCTCACCACCTGGTGGGGAGACCCAGTACTTC; cdr3_aa: CASSPPGGETQYF
v_call: TRBV10-3; clone_size: -; d_call: -; j_call: TRBJ2-3; cdr3_nt: TGTGCCATCAGTGAAAACGGCAGGGACACAGATACGCAGTATTTT; cdr3_aa: CAISENGRDTDTQYF
v_call: TRBV24-1; clone_size: few; d_call: TRBD1; j_call: TRBJ2-2; cdr3_nt: TGTGCCACCAGCGACAGGGGAAAGACCGGGGAGCTGTTTTTT; cdr3_aa: CATSDRGKTGELFF
v_call: TRBV7-2; clone_size: many; d_call: -; j_call: TRBJ2-7; cdr3_nt: TGTGCCAGCAGCTTTGACAACGAGCAGTACTTC; cdr3_aa: CASSFDNEQYF
v_call: TRBV19; clone_size: -; d_call: -; j_call: TRBJ2-6; cdr3_nt: TGTGCCAGTAGTATATCGGGGTCTGGGGCCAACGTCCTGACTTTC; cdr3_aa: CASSISGSGANVLTF
v_call: TRBV20-1; clone_size: many; d_call: TRBD1; j_call: TRBJ2-3; cdr3_nt: TGCAGTGCTATGGGGACAGGGAATCCAGATACGCAGTATTTT; cdr3_aa: CSAMGTGNPDTQYF